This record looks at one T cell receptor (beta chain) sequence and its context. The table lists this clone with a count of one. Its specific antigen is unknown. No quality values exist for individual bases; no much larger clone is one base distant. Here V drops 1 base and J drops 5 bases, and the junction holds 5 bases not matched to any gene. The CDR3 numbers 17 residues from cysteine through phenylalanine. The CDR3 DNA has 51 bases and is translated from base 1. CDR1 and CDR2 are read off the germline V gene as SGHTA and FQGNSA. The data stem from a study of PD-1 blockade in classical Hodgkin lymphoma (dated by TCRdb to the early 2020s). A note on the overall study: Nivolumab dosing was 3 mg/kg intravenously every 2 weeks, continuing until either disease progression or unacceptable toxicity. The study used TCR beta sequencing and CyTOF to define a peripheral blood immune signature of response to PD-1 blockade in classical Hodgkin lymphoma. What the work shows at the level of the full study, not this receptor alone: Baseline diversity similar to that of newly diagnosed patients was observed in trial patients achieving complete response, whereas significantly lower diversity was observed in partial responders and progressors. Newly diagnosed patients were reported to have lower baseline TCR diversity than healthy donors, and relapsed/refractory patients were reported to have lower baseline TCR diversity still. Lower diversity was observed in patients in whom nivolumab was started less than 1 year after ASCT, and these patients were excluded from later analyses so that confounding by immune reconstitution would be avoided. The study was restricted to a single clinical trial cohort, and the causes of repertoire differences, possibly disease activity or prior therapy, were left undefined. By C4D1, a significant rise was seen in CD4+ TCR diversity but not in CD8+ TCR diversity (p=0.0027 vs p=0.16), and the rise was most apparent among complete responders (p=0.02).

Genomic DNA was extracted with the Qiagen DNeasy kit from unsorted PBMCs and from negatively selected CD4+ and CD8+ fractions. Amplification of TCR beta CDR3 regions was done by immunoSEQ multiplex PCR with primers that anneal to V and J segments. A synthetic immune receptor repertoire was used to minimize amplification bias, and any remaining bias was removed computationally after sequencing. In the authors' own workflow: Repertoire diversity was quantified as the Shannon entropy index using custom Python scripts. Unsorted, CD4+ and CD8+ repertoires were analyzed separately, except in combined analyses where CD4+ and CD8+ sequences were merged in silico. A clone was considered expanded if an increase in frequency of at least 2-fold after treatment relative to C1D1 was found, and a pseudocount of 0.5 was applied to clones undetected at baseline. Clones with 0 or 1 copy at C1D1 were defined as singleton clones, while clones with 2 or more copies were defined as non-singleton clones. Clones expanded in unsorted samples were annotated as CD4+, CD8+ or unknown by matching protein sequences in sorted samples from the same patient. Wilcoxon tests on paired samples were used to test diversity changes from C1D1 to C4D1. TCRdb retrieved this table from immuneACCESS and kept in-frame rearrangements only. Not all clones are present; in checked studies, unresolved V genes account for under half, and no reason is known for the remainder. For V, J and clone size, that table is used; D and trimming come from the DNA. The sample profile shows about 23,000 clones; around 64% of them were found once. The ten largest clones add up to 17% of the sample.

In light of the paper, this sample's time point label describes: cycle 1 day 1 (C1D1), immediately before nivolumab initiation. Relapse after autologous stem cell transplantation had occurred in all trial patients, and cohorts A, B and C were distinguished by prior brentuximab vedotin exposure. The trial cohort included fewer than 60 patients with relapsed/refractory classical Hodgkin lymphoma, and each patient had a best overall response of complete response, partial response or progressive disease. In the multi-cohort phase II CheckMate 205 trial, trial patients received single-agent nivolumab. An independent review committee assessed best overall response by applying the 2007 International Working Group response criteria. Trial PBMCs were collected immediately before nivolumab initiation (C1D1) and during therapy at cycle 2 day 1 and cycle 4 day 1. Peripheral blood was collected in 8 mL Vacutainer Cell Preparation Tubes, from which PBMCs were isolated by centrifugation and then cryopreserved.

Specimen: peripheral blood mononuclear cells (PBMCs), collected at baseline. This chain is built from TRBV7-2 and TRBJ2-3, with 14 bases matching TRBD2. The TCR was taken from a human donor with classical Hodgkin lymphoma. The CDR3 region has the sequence CASSLVTSGREVDTQYF. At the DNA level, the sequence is TGTGCCAGCAGCTTAGTGACTAGCGGGAGGGAGGTAGATACGCAGTATTTT.